This T cell receptor (beta chain) comes out of a study of blood T cells in healthy people across ages. Donors each provided around 10 milliliters of peripheral blood. Isolating PBMCs gave at least 6 million of these cells per sample. Germline CDR1 and CDR2: SGHNT and YENEEA. V was shortened by 6 bases and J by 10 bases, with 22 bases between the two germline ends. The CDR3 is made up of 15 amino acids. Using a J-beta primer mix together with a sample-barcoded 5' primer, a second PCR was run for roughly 7 to 11 cycles. The template-switch adaptor was a 5' adaptor with 12 random nucleotides. It tagged each cDNA molecule. Each sample provided no less than 2.5 million CDR3-containing paired-end reads. TCRdb redid the calling of the 5' RACE reads with MiXCR, one entry per CDR3 protein. The data show 650,000 to 1,000,000 distinct CDR3 sequences, with 36% seen just once and roughly 13% held by the top ten.

This clonotype was obtained from a young man in good health. V is TRBV11-3 and J is TRBJ2-1, with a weak D call TRBD1 (5 bases). Sequencing input: blood. DNA for the CDR3: TGTGCCAGCAGTTCGGACAAAGGGGCTACATGGGAGCAGTTCTTC. Protein sequence: CASSSDKGATWEQFF.